The TCR beta chain under discussion was sequenced for a study of pediatric ulcerative colitis. Only in-frame clones appear in the TCRdb table, and some are missing; sequencing was by immunoSEQ multiplex PCR. Among under 30,000 clones, 70% to 75% were seen once, and the ten largest hold about 7.8%. This CDR3 comprises 16 residues. Germline values: CDR1 MNHEY, CDR2 SMNVEV (reference sequence). V dropped 6 bases and J dropped 8; count of bases not matched to a gene: 16. During colonoscopy, one to two rectal pinch biopsies were collected. J is TRBJ1-3 and V is TRBV27, with 7 bases identical to TRBD1. Sequenced sample: gut tissue. The sequence derives from a boy younger than 18 with severe ulcerative colitis. DNA for the CDR3: TGTGCCAGCAGCCCCCTCGGGACACCAGACAGGGACACCATATATTTT. This gives the protein CASSPLGTPDRDTIYF.